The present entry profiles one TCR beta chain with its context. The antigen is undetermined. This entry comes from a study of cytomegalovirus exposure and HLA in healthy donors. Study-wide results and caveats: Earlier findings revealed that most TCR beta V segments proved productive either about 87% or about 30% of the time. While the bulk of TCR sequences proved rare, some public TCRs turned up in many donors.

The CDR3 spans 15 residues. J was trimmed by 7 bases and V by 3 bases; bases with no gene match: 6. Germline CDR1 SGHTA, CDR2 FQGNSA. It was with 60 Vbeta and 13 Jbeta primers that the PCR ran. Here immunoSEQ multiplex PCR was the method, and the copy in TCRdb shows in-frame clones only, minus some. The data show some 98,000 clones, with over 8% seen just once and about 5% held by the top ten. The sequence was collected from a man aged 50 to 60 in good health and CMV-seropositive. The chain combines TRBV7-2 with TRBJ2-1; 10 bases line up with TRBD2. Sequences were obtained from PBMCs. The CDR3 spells CASSFSGLAANEQFF. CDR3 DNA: TGTGCCAGCAGCTTTTCCGGACTAGCGGCAAATGAGCAGTTCTTC.